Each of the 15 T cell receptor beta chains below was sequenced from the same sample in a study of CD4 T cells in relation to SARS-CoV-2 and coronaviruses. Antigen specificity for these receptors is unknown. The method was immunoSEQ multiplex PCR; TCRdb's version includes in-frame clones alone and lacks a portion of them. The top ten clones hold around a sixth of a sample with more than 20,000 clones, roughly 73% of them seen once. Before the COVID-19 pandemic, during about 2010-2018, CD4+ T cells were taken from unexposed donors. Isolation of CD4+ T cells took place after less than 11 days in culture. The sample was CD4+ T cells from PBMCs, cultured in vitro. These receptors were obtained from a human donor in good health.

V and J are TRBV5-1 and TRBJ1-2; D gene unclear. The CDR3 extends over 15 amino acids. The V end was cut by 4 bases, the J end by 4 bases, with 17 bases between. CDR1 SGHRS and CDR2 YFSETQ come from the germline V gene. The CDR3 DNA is TGCGCCAGCAGCGAATCGACGACGGGGAGCTATGGCTACACCTTC. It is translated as CASSESTTGSYGYTF.

CDR3 in amino acids: CASSATGSANYGYTF. CDR3 coding DNA: TGTGCCAGCAGCGCGACAGGGTCAGCTAACTATGGCTACACCTTC. V is TRBV9 and J is TRBJ1-2, with 7 bases aligning to TRBD1. The CDR3 is 15 amino acids. Germline CDR1 is SGDLS and CDR2 is YYNGEE. Germline trimming cut 3 bases from V and 0 bases from J; bases unmatched to any gene: 5. Complete variable domain (other parts from reference TRBV9 and TRBJ1-2): DSGVTQTPKHLITATGQRVTLRCSPRSGDLSVYWYQQSLDQGLQFLIQYYNGEERAKGNILERFSAQQFPDLHSELNLSSLELGDSALYFCASSATGSANYGYTFGSGTRLTVV.

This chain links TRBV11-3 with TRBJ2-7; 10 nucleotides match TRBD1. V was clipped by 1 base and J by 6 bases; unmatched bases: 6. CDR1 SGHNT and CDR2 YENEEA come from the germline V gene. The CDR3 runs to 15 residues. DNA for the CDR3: TGTGCCAGCAGCTTAGCCGGGACAGGGGAGTTCGAGCAGTACTTC. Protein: CASSLAGTGEFEQYF.

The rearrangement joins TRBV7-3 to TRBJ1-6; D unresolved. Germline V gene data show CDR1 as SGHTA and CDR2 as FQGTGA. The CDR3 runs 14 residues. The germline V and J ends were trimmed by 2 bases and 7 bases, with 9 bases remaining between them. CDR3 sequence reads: CASSLGQLNSPLHF. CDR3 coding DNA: TGTGCCAGCAGCTTAGGTCAGCTAAATTCACCCCTCCACTTT.

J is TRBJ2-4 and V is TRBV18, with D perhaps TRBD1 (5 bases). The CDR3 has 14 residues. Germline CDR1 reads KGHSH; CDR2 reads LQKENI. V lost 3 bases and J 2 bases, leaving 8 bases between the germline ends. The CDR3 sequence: CASSPTVTKNIQYF. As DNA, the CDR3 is TGTGCCAGCTCACCGACAGTTACCAAAAACATTCAGTACTTC.

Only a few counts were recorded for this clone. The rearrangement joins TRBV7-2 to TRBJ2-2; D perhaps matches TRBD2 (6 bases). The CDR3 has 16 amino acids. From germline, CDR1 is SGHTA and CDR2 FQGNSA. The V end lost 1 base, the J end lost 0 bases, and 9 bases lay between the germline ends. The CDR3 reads CASSLGGGANTGELFF. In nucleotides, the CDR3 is TGTGCCAGCAGCTTAGGTGGAGGGGCGAACACCGGGGAGCTGTTTTTT.

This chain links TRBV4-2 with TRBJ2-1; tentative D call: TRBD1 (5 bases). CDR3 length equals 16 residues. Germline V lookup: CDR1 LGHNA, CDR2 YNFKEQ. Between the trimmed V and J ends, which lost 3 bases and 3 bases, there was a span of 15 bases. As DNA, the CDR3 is TGTGCCAGCAGCCACCCCCCAGGGTTAGTCTACAATGAGCAGTTCTTC. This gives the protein CASSHPPGLVYNEQFF.

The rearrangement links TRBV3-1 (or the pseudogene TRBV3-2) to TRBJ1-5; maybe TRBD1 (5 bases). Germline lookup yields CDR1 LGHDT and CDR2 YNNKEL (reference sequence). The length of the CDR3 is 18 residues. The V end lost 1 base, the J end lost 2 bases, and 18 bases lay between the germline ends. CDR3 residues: CASSQAWQRGSCNQPQHF. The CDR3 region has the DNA TGTGCCAGCAGCCAAGCGTGGCAGCGGGGGTCATGCAATCAGCCCCAGCATTTT.

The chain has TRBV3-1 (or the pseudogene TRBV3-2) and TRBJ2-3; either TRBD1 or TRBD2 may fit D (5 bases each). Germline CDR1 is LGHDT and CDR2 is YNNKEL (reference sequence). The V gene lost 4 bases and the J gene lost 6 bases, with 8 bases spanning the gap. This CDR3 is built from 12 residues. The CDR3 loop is CASSRGTDTQYF. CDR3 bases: TGTGCCAGCAGCCGGGGGACGGATACGCAGTATTTT.

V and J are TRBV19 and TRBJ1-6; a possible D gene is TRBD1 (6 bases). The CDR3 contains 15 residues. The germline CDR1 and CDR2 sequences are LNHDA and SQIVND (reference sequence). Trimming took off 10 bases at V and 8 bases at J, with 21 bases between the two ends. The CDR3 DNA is TGTGCCACCTCCGTAGGGGGAAGTCGAGATTCACCCCTCCACTTT. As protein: CATSVGGSRDSPLHF. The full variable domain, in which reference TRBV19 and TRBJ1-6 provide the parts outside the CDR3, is DGGITQSPKYLFRKEGQNVTLSCEQNLNHDAMYWYRQDPGQGLRLIYYSQIVNDFQKGDIAEGYSVSREKKESFPLTVTSAQKNPTAFYLCATSVGGSRDSPLHFGNGTRLTVT.

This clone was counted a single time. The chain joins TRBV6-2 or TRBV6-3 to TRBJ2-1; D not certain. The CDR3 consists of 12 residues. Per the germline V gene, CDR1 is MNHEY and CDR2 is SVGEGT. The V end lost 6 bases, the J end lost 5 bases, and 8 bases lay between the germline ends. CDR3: CASSPLDNEQFF. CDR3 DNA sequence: TGTGCCAGCAGCCCTTTGGACAATGAGCAGTTCTTC.

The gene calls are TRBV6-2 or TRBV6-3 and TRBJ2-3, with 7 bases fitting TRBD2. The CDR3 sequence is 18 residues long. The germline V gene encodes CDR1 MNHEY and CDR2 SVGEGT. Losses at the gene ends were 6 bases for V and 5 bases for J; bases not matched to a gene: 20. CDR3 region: CASSSIPGRGTWVDTQYF. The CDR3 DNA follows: TGTGCCAGCAGCTCTATCCCAGGGCGGGGGACTTGGGTAGATACGCAGTATTTT.

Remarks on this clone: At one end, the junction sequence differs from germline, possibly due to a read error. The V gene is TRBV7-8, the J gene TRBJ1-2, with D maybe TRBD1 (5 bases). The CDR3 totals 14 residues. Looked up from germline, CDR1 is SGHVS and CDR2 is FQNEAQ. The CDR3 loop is CASALTGGDNGHTF. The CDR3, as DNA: TGTGCCAGCGCCCTCACGGGGGGGGATAATGGCCACACCTTC.

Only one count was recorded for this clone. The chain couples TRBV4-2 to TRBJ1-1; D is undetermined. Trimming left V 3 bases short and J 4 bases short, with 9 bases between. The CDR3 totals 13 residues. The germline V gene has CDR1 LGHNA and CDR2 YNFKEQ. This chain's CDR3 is CASSHPARTEAFF. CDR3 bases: TGTGCCAGCAGCCATCCCGCGCGCACTGAAGCTTTCTTT.

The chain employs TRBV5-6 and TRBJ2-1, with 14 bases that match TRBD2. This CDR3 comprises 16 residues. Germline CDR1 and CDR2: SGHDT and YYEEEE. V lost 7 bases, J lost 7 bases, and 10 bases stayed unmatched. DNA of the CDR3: TGTGCCAGCGTAAGGGGACTAGCGGGAGATAGGAATGAGCAGTTCTTC. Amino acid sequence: CASVRGLAGDRNEQFF.